The 10 T cell receptor beta chains presented below share a single source sample, sequenced in a study of neurological immune-mediated disorders. TCRdb re-derived calls from the 5' RACE reads in MiXCR, one entry per CDR3 protein. The table includes tens of thousands of distinct CDR3 sequences, 4.5% to 6.5% detected once. Material: PBMCs. The receptors were sampled from a woman aged 25 to 39 with multiple sclerosis.

Only a few counts were recorded for this clonotype. V gene TRBV15 combines with J gene TRBJ1-1; 8 bases are shared with TRBD1. CDR3 length equals 14 residues. Trimming took 3 bases from V and 3 from J; bases not matched to a gene: 3. From germline, CDR1 is LNHNV and CDR2 YYDKDF (reference sequence). The CDR3 loop reads CATSRIRGHTEAFF. The CDR3 DNA reads TGTGCCACCAGCAGGATCAGGGGGCACACTGAAGCTTTCTTT.

This clonotype was recorded many times. The V call is TRBV20-1, the J call TRBJ2-1; D is possibly TRBD2 (6 bases). The CDR3 totals 15 residues. The V gene lost 5 bases and the J gene lost 7 bases, with 21 bases spanning the gap. Germline V gene sequence: CDR1 DFQATT, CDR2 SNEGSKA (reference sequence). Here the CDR3 reads CSAGGTLRGTNEQFF. CDR3 nucleotides: TGCAGTGCTGGGGGGACGCTACGTGGGACGAATGAGCAGTTCTTC.

This clonotype was seen many times. The V gene is TRBV4-2, the J gene TRBJ2-1; maybe TRBD1 (5 bases). The germline V and J ends were trimmed by 1 base and 0 bases, with 10 bases remaining between them. Germline assignment: CDR1 LGHNA and CDR2 YNFKEQ. The CDR3 is 16 amino acids. This CDR3 is CASSQARGSSYNEQFF. In DNA, the CDR3 is TGTGCCAGCAGCCAAGCTAGGGGCAGCTCCTACAATGAGCAGTTCTTC.

This clonotype has ten or more counts. The chain carries TRBV5-1 and TRBJ1-1; TRBD1 matches at 8 bases. This CDR3 region has 14 residues. Germline trimming cut 4 bases from V and 4 bases from J; bases unmatched to any gene: 6. Germline V lookup: CDR1 SGHRS, CDR2 YFSETQ. The CDR3 DNA reads TGCGCCAGCAGCCCGATAACAGGGGGCACTGAAGCTTTCTTT. Encoded protein: CASSPITGGTEAFF. The whole variable domain, filled in from reference TRBV5-1 and TRBJ1-1, reads KAGVTQTPRYLIKTRGQQVTLSCSPISGHRSVSWYQQTPGQGLQFLFEYFSETQRNKGNFPGRFSGRQFSNSRSEMNVSTLELGDSALYLCASSPITGGTEAFFGQGTRLTVV.

Many counts were recorded for this clonotype. The chain employs TRBV20-1 and TRBJ1-2; no clear D. Per germline, CDR1 DFQATT and CDR2 SNEGSKA (reference sequence). The CDR3 loop spans 14 amino acids. Trimming removed 2 bases at V and 2 bases at J, with 12 bases between. The CDR3 coding sequence is TGCAGTGCTAGACGAGTCCCCCGGAACTATGGCTACACCTTC. Translated: CSARRVPRNYGYTF.

This clonotype was counted many times. This chain uses TRBV10-3 with TRBJ2-7; D is uncertain. This CDR3 has 13 amino acids. Trimming cost V 5 bases and J 4 bases, with 12 bases left between them. Germline-derived CDR1 and CDR2 are ENHRY and SYGVKD. Here the CDR3 DNA reads TGTGCCATCAGTACGACGGCGGCTTACGAGCAGTACTTC. Amino acids: CAISTTAAYEQYF.

This clonotype occurred many times. The J gene is TRBJ2-3, the V gene TRBV5-4, with D possibly TRBD1 on 5 matching bases. With 0 bases removed from V and 4 bases from J, the gap between germline ends came to 12 bases. This CDR3 is built from 15 residues. CDR1 SGHNT and CDR2 YYREEE come from the germline V gene (reference sequence). CDR3 loop: CASSLDKQTADTQYF. The CDR3 region has the DNA TGTGCCAGCAGCTTGGACAAACAGACAGCAGATACGCAGTATTTT.

Written as DNA, the CDR3 is TGTGCCAGCAGTCCTCAAGTCGGGACAACGAATAATTCACCCCTCCACTTT. Translating gives CASSPQVGTTNNSPLHF. The gene calls are TRBV27 and TRBJ1-6, with D perhaps matching TRBD1 (6 bases). Trimming left V 5 bases short and J 5 bases short, with 19 bases between. Germline V lookup: CDR1 MNHEY, CDR2 SMNVEV (reference sequence). The length of the CDR3 is 17 residues.

This clonotype was counted many times. This chain connects TRBV5-1 to TRBJ2-7; TRBD1 aligns across 9 bases. The CDR3 extends over 14 amino acids. Trimming removed 5 bases from V and 5 bases from J; junction bases left unmatched: 8. The germline V gene has CDR1 SGHRS and CDR2 YFSETQ. The CDR3 DNA reads as TGCGCCAGCAGACCCGGGACAGGGACCCACGAGCAGTACTTC. Its protein product is CASRPGTGTHEQYF.

On this clonotype itself: The CDR3 does not end in the conserved phenylalanine or tryptophan, so this is likely a read error. The chain recombines TRBV28 with TRBJ2-1; TRBD2 agrees at 8 bases. From germline, CDR1 is MDHEN and CDR2 SYDVKM. The length of the CDR3 is 16 residues. V was pared by 5 bases and J by 4 bases, with 10 bases of the junction left unmatched. Written as DNA, the CDR3 is TGTGCCAGCAGTAAGAGGGCGGGAGGCTTTTACAATGAGCAGTTCATC. Protein: CASSKRAGGFYNEQFI.